Below, 9 T cell receptor beta chains from the same sample are listed, as sequenced in a study of blood T cell repertoires in COVID-19 (dated by TCRdb to 2020 to 2022). Libraries were constructed by the immunoSEQ multiplex PCR assay. Imported from immuneACCESS, the table was reduced by TCRdb to in-frame sequences with V and J called. These copies leave out some clones; in studies compared against another copy, an unresolved V gene accounts for under half, and the cause of the remainder is not known. Present in this sample are approximately 250,000 clones, around 90% of which were seen just once. The ten largest clones represent around 0.86% of the sample. Sequencing used peripheral blood. These receptors were obtained from a young man with COVID-19, enrolled during active disease.

The CDR3 sequence: CSIAGTGGAMNTEAFF. CDR3 sequence (DNA): TGCAGCATCGCCGGGACAGGGGGCGCGATGAACACTGAAGCTTTCTTT. The rearrangement joins TRBV29-1 to TRBJ1-1, with TRBD1 matching 12 bases. The CDR3 extends over 16 amino acids. In germline, CDR1 is SQVTM, CDR2 ANQGSEA. The V segment lost 8 bases and the J segment 0 bases; nucleotides outside the gene matches: 10.

The rearrangement links TRBV7-9 to TRBJ2-2; D gene ambiguous. Germline V gene sequence: CDR1 SEHNR, CDR2 FQNEAQ (reference sequence). The CDR3 contains 15 residues. V was clipped by 1 base and J by 0 bases, with 6 bases between them. CDR3 region: CASSLDTPNTGELFF. DNA of the CDR3: TGTGCCAGCAGCTTAGACACCCCGAACACCGGGGAGCTGTTTTTT. Full variable domain (outside the CDR3, taken from reference TRBV7-9 and TRBJ2-2): DTGVSQNPRHKITKRGQNVTFRCDPISEHNRLYWYRQTLGQGPEFLTYFQNEAQLEKSRLLSDRFSAERPKGSFSTLEIQRTEQGDSAMYLCASSLDTPNTGELFFGEGSRLTVL.

This rearrangement joins TRBV5-1 to TRBJ2-5, with unresolved D. Germline CDR1 SGHRS, CDR2 YFSETQ. The CDR3 extends over 15 amino acids. Trimming removed 1 base from V and 3 bases from J, with 13 bases in between. CDR3 sequence: CASSLNLRSKETQYF. The CDR3 region has the DNA TGCGCCAGCAGCTTGAATCTGCGTTCCAAAGAGACCCAGTACTTC.

The genes are TRBV5-4 and TRBJ1-2, with 7 nucleotides matching TRBD1. In germline, CDR1 is SGHNT, CDR2 YYREEE (reference sequence). Trimming at V came to 5 bases and at J to 8 bases, leaving 9 bases not matched to a gene. CDR3 size: 13 residues. The CDR3 nucleotides read TGTGCCAGCAGAATCACAGGGGCCGAAGGCTACACCTTC. It codes for CASRITGAEGYTF.

This chain links TRBV7-2 with TRBJ1-2, with unresolved D. Trimming cost V 6 bases and J 3 bases, with 14 bases left between them. CDR3 length: 14 residues. Germline V gives CDR1 SGHTA, CDR2 FQGNSA. CDR3 DNA sequence: TGTGCCAGCAGTCTTAATTCCCTAGACTATGGCTACACCTTC. It specifies CASSLNSLDYGYTF.

J is TRBJ1-5 and V is TRBV6-1; 8 positions match TRBD1. This CDR3 is 16 amino acids long. Germline CDR1 is MNHNS and CDR2 is SASEGT. The V segment lost 4 bases and the J segment 2 bases; nucleotides outside the gene matches: 7. Written as DNA, the CDR3 is TGTGCCAGCAGTGCTGAGGCGGACAGGGGCAATCAGCCCCAGCATTTT. This gives the protein CASSAEADRGNQPQHF.

This clone occurred a few times. The chain combines TRBV24-1 with TRBJ2-2; 7 bases are a match to TRBD1. Germline V gene sequence: CDR1 KGHDR, CDR2 SFDVKD. After removal of 3 bases from V and 10 bases from J, the junction contained 10 bases not matched to a gene. The CDR3 contains 15 residues. The CDR3 DNA sequence: TGTGCCACCAGTGATGGGACAGCGGTTGGAACGGAGCTGTTTTTT. As protein: CATSDGTAVGTELFF.

The V and J genes are TRBV5-4 and TRBJ2-3; D perhaps matches TRBD1 (6 bases). This CDR3 has 15 amino acids. The germline V and J ends were trimmed by 4 bases and 0 bases, with 12 bases remaining between them. Per the germline V gene, CDR1 is SGHNT and CDR2 is YYREEE (reference sequence). The CDR3 nucleotides read TGTGCCAGCAGCAGGACAGCTATTAGCACAGATACGCAGTATTTT. This translates into CASSRTAISTDTQYF.

This chain links TRBV25-1 with TRBJ1-2; 8 positions agree with TRBD1. CDR3 size: 17 residues. The V gene's germline CDR1 is MGHDK and CDR2 SYGVNS. Trimming cost V 7 bases and J 8 bases; bases outside gene matches: 21. CDR3 sequence (DNA): TGTGCCAGCAACCGAACTGGGCAGGGGGCGCGGAGATTCGGCTACACCTTC. It translates to CASNRTGQGARRFGYTF.